Listed below are T cell receptor beta chains from one sample, sequenced in a study of T cell repertoires in cytomegalovirus infection. TCRdb recomputed calls from the reads with MiXCR, one row per CDR3 protein. The data show 200,000 to 250,000 distinct CDR3 sequences, about 20% seen once. The sample was CD8+ T cells from PBMCs. Receptors originate from a human donor in good health (CMV status not recorded). Some clones in this sample may be carry-over from other donors' samples. Each CDR3 is given with its conserved first and last residue. The order of the fields is V gene, CDR3 length, D gene, clone size, J gene, CDR3 DNA, CDR3 protein. The D gene is left open where the match is weak. Some rows have no size entry. The others give once, few or many, or a class for an expanded clone.

V gene: TRBV19
CDR3 length: 15
D gene: -
clone size: few
J gene: TRBJ2-5
CDR3 DNA: TGTGCCAGTACGACTATGTCTGGAGGTCAAGAGACCCAGTACTTC
CDR3 protein: CASTTMSGGQETQYF

V gene: TRBV19
CDR3 length: 14
D gene: -
clone size: few
J gene: TRBJ1-1
CDR3 DNA: TGTGCCAGTAGTATTGAACACTGGAACACTGAAGCTTTCTTT
CDR3 protein: CASSIEHWNTEAFF

V gene: TRBV6-5
CDR3 length: 15
D gene: TRBD2
clone size: -
J gene: TRBJ2-1
CDR3 DNA: TGTGCCAGCAGTTACTCAAGCGGGGATTACAATGAGCAGTTCTTC
CDR3 protein: CASSYSSGDYNEQFF

V gene: TRBV19
CDR3 length: 14
D gene: -
clone size: few
J gene: TRBJ1-1
CDR3 DNA: TGTGCCAGTAGTATCTTAGTAGGCAGCACTGAAGCTTTCTTT
CDR3 protein: CASSILVGSTEAFF

V gene: TRBV5-1
CDR3 length: 14
D gene: -
clone size: -
J gene: TRBJ1-1
CDR3 DNA: TGCGCCAGCAGCTTCGCGAGGGGAAGCACTGAAGCTTTCTTT
CDR3 protein: CASSFARGSTEAFF

V gene: TRBV29-1
CDR3 length: 13
D gene: TRBD2
clone size: few
J gene: TRBJ2-1
CDR3 DNA: TGCAGCGTTGACGGACTAGCCCTCAATGAGCAGTTCTTC
CDR3 protein: CSVDGLALNEQFF

V gene: TRBV9
CDR3 length: 15
D gene: -
clone size: -
J gene: TRBJ1-5
CDR3 DNA: TGTGCCAGCAGCAGAGACGGGGGCCTAGGACAGCCCCAGCATTTT
CDR3 protein: CASSRDGGLGQPQHF

V gene: TRBV19
CDR3 length: 13
D gene: -
clone size: once
J gene: TRBJ1-1
CDR3 DNA: TGTGCCAGTAGGGCGATGGAGGGAACTGAAGCTTTCTTT
CDR3 protein: CASRAMEGTEAFF

V gene: TRBV28
CDR3 length: 14
D gene: -
clone size: many
J gene: TRBJ1-1
CDR3 DNA: TGTGCCAGCAGTTCGGGACGGTCGAACACTGAAGCTTTCTTT
CDR3 protein: CASSSGRSNTEAFF

V gene: TRBV18
CDR3 length: 12
D gene: -
clone size: -
J gene: TRBJ2-3
CDR3 DNA: TGTGCCAGCTCACCATCCAGGGATACGCAGTATTTT
CDR3 protein: CASSPSRDTQYF

V gene: TRBV29-1
CDR3 length: 15
D gene: -
clone size: few
J gene: TRBJ1-3
CDR3 DNA: TGCAGCGTTGAAGACAACAGCCTTTCTGGAAACACCATATATTTT
CDR3 protein: CSVEDNSLSGNTIYF

V gene: TRBV9
CDR3 length: 15
D gene: -
clone size: -
J gene: TRBJ2-1
CDR3 DNA: TGTGCCAGCAGTGGGGAGCGGGTCGCTTGGGATGAGCAGTTCTTC
CDR3 protein: CASSGERVAWDEQFF

V gene: TRBV24-1
CDR3 length: 16
D gene: TRBD1
clone size: few
J gene: TRBJ2-7
CDR3 DNA: TGTGCCACCAGTGACTCTAGAGGGGGCTTGACCTACGAGCAGTACTTC
CDR3 protein: CATSDSRGGLTYEQYF

V gene: TRBV6-1
CDR3 length: 14
D gene: TRBD1
clone size: many
J gene: TRBJ1-2
CDR3 DNA: TGTGCCAGCAGTTCACTGGACAGGCGTGATGGCTACACCTTC
CDR3 protein: CASSSLDRRDGYTF

V gene: TRBV7-2
CDR3 length: 15
D gene: TRBD2
clone size: many
J gene: TRBJ2-7
CDR3 DNA: TGTGCCAGCAGCTACGGACTAGCGGGGACCTACGAGCAGTACTTC
CDR3 protein: CASSYGLAGTYEQYF

V gene: TRBV19
CDR3 length: 17
D gene: -
clone size: many
J gene: TRBJ1-1
CDR3 DNA: TGTGCCAGTAGTATTCTCGGACACCACCTAAAGTACACTGAAGCTTTCTTT
CDR3 protein: CASSILGHHLKYTEAFF

V gene: TRBV7-8
CDR3 length: 14
D gene: -
clone size: many
J gene: TRBJ1-1
CDR3 DNA: TGTGCCAGCAGCTGGGGAGCCAGGGGCACTGAAGCTTTCTTT
CDR3 protein: CASSWGARGTEAFF

V gene: TRBV7-9
CDR3 length: 18
D gene: -
clone size: -
J gene: TRBJ1-4
CDR3 DNA: TGTGCCAGCAGCGCAAGCTTGTATGGGGAGAAGGAAAATGAAAAACTGTTTTTT
CDR3 protein: CASSASLYGEKENEKLFF

V gene: TRBV5-4
CDR3 length: 13
D gene: -
clone size: -
J gene: TRBJ1-1
CDR3 DNA: TGTGCCAGCAGCTATGAGGGGTACACTGAAGCTTTCTTT
CDR3 protein: CASSYEGYTEAFF

V gene: TRBV24-1
CDR3 length: 17
D gene: -
clone size: many
J gene: TRBJ2-1
CDR3 DNA: TGTGCCACCAGTGATTACAGCGCGTCGGGGCTTTGCAATGAGCAGTTCTTC
CDR3 protein: CATSDYSASGLCNEQFF

V gene: TRBV28
CDR3 length: 10
D gene: -
clone size: many
J gene: TRBJ2-7
CDR3 DNA: TGTGCCAGCAGTGATGGGTCCAAGTACTTC
CDR3 protein: CASSDGSKYF

V gene: TRBV24-1
CDR3 length: 12
D gene: -
clone size: -
J gene: TRBJ2-2
CDR3 DNA: TGTGCCACCAGTTTCGGGTCCGGGGAGCTGTTTTTT
CDR3 protein: CATSFGSGELFF

V gene: TRBV27
CDR3 length: 15
D gene: -
clone size: many
J gene: TRBJ2-1
CDR3 DNA: TGTGCCAGCAGTTTGAGGCAGAGCTCCTACAATGAGCAGTTCTTC
CDR3 protein: CASSLRQSSYNEQFF

V gene: TRBV15
CDR3 length: 14
D gene: -
clone size: -
J gene: TRBJ2-4
CDR3 DNA: TGTGCCACCAGCTTGTGGGGAGTGGTTGACATTCAGTACTTC
CDR3 protein: CATSLWGVVDIQYF

V gene: TRBV28
CDR3 length: 15
D gene: -
clone size: few
J gene: TRBJ2-1
CDR3 DNA: TGTGCCAGCAGTTTTCGGGGGACGTCCTACAATGAGCAGTTCTTC
CDR3 protein: CASSFRGTSYNEQFF

V gene: TRBV2
CDR3 length: 15
D gene: -
clone size: -
J gene: TRBJ1-4
CDR3 DNA: TGTGCCTCCCGGGCCGACTCTGCAACTAATGAAAAACTGTTTTTT
CDR3 protein: CASRADSATNEKLFF

V gene: TRBV29-1
CDR3 length: 13
D gene: TRBD1
clone size: -
J gene: TRBJ2-7
CDR3 DNA: TGCAGCGTTGGCCAGGGGGCGCGGAACGAGCAGTACTTC
CDR3 protein: CSVGQGARNEQYF

V gene: TRBV9
CDR3 length: 17
D gene: TRBD1
clone size: many
J gene: TRBJ1-1
CDR3 DNA: TGTGCCAGCAGCGTATCAGGGGGGACGAGCGCGAACACTGAAGCTTTCTTT
CDR3 protein: CASSVSGGTSANTEAFF

V gene: TRBV6-2/TRBV6-3
CDR3 length: 13
D gene: -
clone size: few
J gene: TRBJ2-1
CDR3 DNA: TGTGCCAGCGGGACAATCTCCTACAATGAGCAGTTCTTC
CDR3 protein: CASGTISYNEQFF

V gene: TRBV11-2
CDR3 length: 17
D gene: -
clone size: few
J gene: TRBJ2-2
CDR3 DNA: TGTGCCAGCAGCCCGATTGACCGGGACGAGAACACCGGGGAGCTGTTTTTT
CDR3 protein: CASSPIDRDENTGELFF

V gene: TRBV2
CDR3 length: 15
D gene: -
clone size: few
J gene: TRBJ1-3
CDR3 DNA: TGTGCCAGCAGTGAACCTAGGAAGACTGGAAACACCATATATTTT
CDR3 protein: CASSEPRKTGNTIYF

V gene: TRBV12-3/TRBV12-4
CDR3 length: 16
D gene: -
clone size: few
J gene: TRBJ2-5
CDR3 DNA: TGTGCCAGCAGTTTACCTGGGACCCAACATGCGGAGACCCAGTACTTC
CDR3 protein: CASSLPGTQHAETQYF

V gene: TRBV2
CDR3 length: 16
D gene: TRBD2
clone size: -
J gene: TRBJ2-2
CDR3 DNA: TGTGCCAGCAGCAAGACGAGGGAGGGGAACACCGGGGAGCTGTTTTTT
CDR3 protein: CASSKTREGNTGELFF

V gene: TRBV6-5
CDR3 length: 13
D gene: TRBD1
clone size: -
J gene: TRBJ1-1
CDR3 DNA: TGTGCCAGCCGCGAAACTTCACAGGGGGGAGCTTTCTTT
CDR3 protein: CASRETSQGGAFF

V gene: TRBV29-1
CDR3 length: 12
D gene: -
clone size: few
J gene: TRBJ1-1
CDR3 DNA: TGCAGCGTTGAAAGCTCGGGGCCTGAAGCTTTCTTT
CDR3 protein: CSVESSGPEAFF

V gene: TRBV10-3
CDR3 length: 13
D gene: -
clone size: -
J gene: TRBJ2-1
CDR3 DNA: TGTGCCATCAGTGAGACAGGGTACGATGAGCAGTTCTTC
CDR3 protein: CAISETGYDEQFF

V gene: TRBV12-3/TRBV12-4
CDR3 length: 14
D gene: -
clone size: many
J gene: TRBJ2-3
CDR3 DNA: TGTGCCAGCGGCCCAGCGGGCTTCACAGATACGCAGTATTTT
CDR3 protein: CASGPAGFTDTQYF

V gene: TRBV27
CDR3 length: 17
D gene: TRBD1
clone size: few
J gene: TRBJ2-2
CDR3 DNA: TGTGCCAGCAGTTTATTTCTAGGGACAGCGAACACCGGGGAGCTGTTTTTT
CDR3 protein: CASSLFLGTANTGELFF

V gene: TRBV28
CDR3 length: 14
D gene: -
clone size: few
J gene: TRBJ1-3
CDR3 DNA: TGTGCCAGCAGTTCCTTGAGCTCTGGAAACACCATATATTTT
CDR3 protein: CASSSLSSGNTIYF

V gene: TRBV5-6
CDR3 length: 18
D gene: TRBD2
clone size: -
J gene: TRBJ2-7
CDR3 DNA: TGTGCCAGCAGCCGCGGACTAGCGGGGGTGCAAACCTCCTACGAGCAGTACTTC
CDR3 protein: CASSRGLAGVQTSYEQYF

V gene: TRBV20-1
CDR3 length: 15
D gene: -
clone size: -
J gene: TRBJ1-1
CDR3 DNA: TGCAGTGCTAGAGCCCTAGACGGATTGAACACTGAAGCTTTCTTT
CDR3 protein: CSARALDGLNTEAFF

V gene: TRBV5-4
CDR3 length: 12
D gene: -
clone size: -
J gene: TRBJ1-2
CDR3 DNA: TGTGCCAGCAGCCGGTCCTCCTATGGCTACACCTTC
CDR3 protein: CASSRSSYGYTF

V gene: TRBV12-3/TRBV12-4
CDR3 length: 14
D gene: -
clone size: many
J gene: TRBJ1-6
CDR3 DNA: TGTGCCAGCAGCCGGGGAATCTATAATTCACCCCTCCACTTT
CDR3 protein: CASSRGIYNSPLHF

V gene: TRBV6-1
CDR3 length: 15
D gene: TRBD1
clone size: few
J gene: TRBJ2-1
CDR3 DNA: TGTGCCAGCAGTGAAGGCAGGGGGCTCCCCAATGAGCAGTTCTTC
CDR3 protein: CASSEGRGLPNEQFF

V gene: TRBV20-1
CDR3 length: 13
D gene: -
clone size: many
J gene: TRBJ2-5
CDR3 DNA: TGCAGTGCCTCATCTCCCCTCCAAGAGACCCAGTACTTC
CDR3 protein: CSASSPLQETQYF

V gene: TRBV5-1
CDR3 length: 15
D gene: TRBD1
clone size: few
J gene: TRBJ1-1
CDR3 DNA: TGCGCCAGCAGCTTTTTCAGGACAGGGGATGGTGAAGCTTTCTTT
CDR3 protein: CASSFFRTGDGEAFF